Shown below are 2 T cell receptor beta chains from a single sample sequenced in a study of CD8+CD57+ T cells in acquired aplastic anemia. The template used for profiling TCR beta VDJ and CDR3 was genomic DNA. TCRdb independently ran MiXCR on the reads; one entry per CDR3 protein. The sample consists of approximately 130,000 distinct CDR3 sequences, roughly 55% of them appearing once. It was patients with CD8+CD57+ cell expansion by flow cytometry who were chosen for sequencing. The sample consisted of sorted CD4+, CD8+, or CD8+CD57+ T cells (not recorded which) from PBMCs. The receptors stem from a human donor with aplastic anemia.

The V gene is TRBV12-3 or TRBV12-4, the J gene TRBJ1-1; 9 bases align to TRBD1. Trimming took 2 bases from V and 5 from J; bases not matched to a gene: 9. The CDR3 runs to 16 residues. The CDR3 DNA is TGTGCCAGCAGTTTATCGGGACAGGGAGGTAGGACTGAAGCTTTCTTT. Translation gives CASSLSGQGGRTEAFF.

The chain employs TRBV24-1 and TRBJ2-5; perhaps TRBD1 as D (7 bases). The V gene lost 5 bases and the J gene lost 2 bases, with 14 bases spanning the gap. CDR1 and CDR2 (germline): KGHDR, SFDVKD. The CDR3 is 15 amino acids. CDR3 sequence reads: CATSGGGTEQETQYF. Written as DNA, the CDR3 is TGTGCCACCAGTGGTGGGGGGACAGAACAAGAGACCCAGTACTTC.